Presented here are 20 T cell receptor beta chains from one specimen sequenced in a study of shared clonotypes between healthy human individuals. The protocol was immunoSEQ multiplex PCR, while the TCRdb copy is restricted to in-frame clones and leaves out a portion. The sample yields under 1,900,000 clones, approximately 98.5% seen once. The specimen was naive CD4+ T cells sorted from blood. Subset of the sample: CD45RA+ positively selected. Every receptor here comes from a man aged 25-40 years in good health.

The chain uses TRBV11-3 and TRBJ2-7; D not resolved. Germline CDR1 SGHNT, CDR2 YENEEA. The CDR3 has 16 residues. The V and J ends lost 1 base and 0 bases respectively, with 13 bases between them. CDR3 coding DNA: TGTGCCAGCAGCTTAGTATTGGTCCCGAGCTCCTACGAGCAGTACTTC. Its protein product is CASSLVLVPSSYEQYF. The whole variable domain, remainder taken from reference TRBV11-3 and TRBJ2-7, is EAGVVQSPRYKIIEKKQPVAFWCNPISGHNTLYWYLQNLGQGPELLIRYENEEAVDDSQLPKDRFSAERLKGVDSTLKIQPAELGDSAVYLCASSLVLVPSSYEQYFGPGTRLTVT.

The V call is TRBV27, the J call TRBJ2-5, with TRBD1 identical over 10 bases. V lost 6 bases to trimming and J lost 7 bases; unmatched junction nucleotides: 8. The CDR3 has 14 residues. Per the germline V gene, CDR1 is MNHEY and CDR2 is SMNVEV (reference sequence). CDR3 residues: CASRLTGGVGTQYF. The CDR3 DNA reads TGTGCCAGCAGATTGACAGGGGGCGTCGGGACCCAGTACTTC.

V gene TRBV4-1 combines with J gene TRBJ1-3; TRBD1 might be the D (6 bases). This CDR3 is 17 amino acids long. The germline gives CDR1 MGHRA, CDR2 YSYEKL. Trimming took off 5 bases at V and 1 base at J, with 18 bases between the two ends. CDR3 nucleotides: TGCGCCAGCAGCAACGGATTTTCAGGGGTATCTGGAAACACCATATATTTT. This translates into CASSNGFSGVSGNTIYF.

V usage is TRBV5-1 and J usage is TRBJ2-2; D is unclear. The CDR3 extends over 12 amino acids. Germline-derived CDR1 and CDR2 are SGHRS and YFSETQ. Trimming took 4 bases from V and 5 from J, leaving 6 bases between them. This CDR3 is CASSQDTGELFF. The CDR3 region has the DNA TGCGCCAGCAGCCAGGATACCGGGGAGCTGTTTTTT.

The J gene is TRBJ1-2, the V gene TRBV29-1, with D possibly matching TRBD1 (6 bases). The germline V and J ends were trimmed by 5 bases and 2 bases, with 12 bases remaining between them. The CDR3 is 13 amino acids. CDR1 SQVTM and CDR2 ANQGSEA come from the germline V gene. This CDR3 reads CSVTGQPNYGYTF. In DNA, the CDR3 is TGCAGCGTTACCGGACAGCCGAACTATGGCTACACCTTC.

This clone was detected once. V is TRBV4-1 and J is TRBJ2-1, with D perhaps TRBD2 (5 bases). Germline lookup yields CDR1 MGHRA and CDR2 YSYEKL. The CDR3 covers 15 residues. Trimming left V 5 bases short and J 2 bases short, with 13 bases between. CDR3 bases: TGCGCCAGCAGCTCCCCTAGCCGGACCTACAATGAGCAGTTCTTC. Amino acids: CASSSPSRTYNEQFF.

This chain links TRBV6-5 with TRBJ2-7, with D perhaps given as TRBD1 or TRBD2 (6 bases each). The CDR3 has 15 amino acids. V lost 7 bases and J lost 0, with 16 bases in between. Germline V CDR1 and CDR2: MNHEY, SVGAGI. CDR3 DNA sequence: TGTGCCAGCACCCACCAGGGGACTCCCTCCTACGAGCAGTACTTC. Translated: CASTHQGTPSYEQYF.

V usage is TRBV7-9 and J usage is TRBJ2-3; D might be TRBD2 (6 bases). Germline V gene lookup returns CDR1 SEHNR and CDR2 FQNEAQ (reference sequence). With 3 bases removed from V and 5 bases from J, the gap between germline ends came to 12 bases. The CDR3 consists of 14 residues. CDR3 sequence (DNA): TGTGCCAGCAGCTTTGGCGGGGTAGGAGATACGCAGTATTTT. Translated: CASSFGGVGDTQYF.

J is TRBJ2-1 and V is TRBV2; 8 nucleotides align to TRBD1. The germline V gene has CDR1 SNHLY and CDR2 FYNNEI. V dropped 4 bases and J dropped 9; count of bases not matched to a gene: 11. This CDR3 is 15 amino acids long. The CDR3 sequence: CASSGLDREIGEQFF. As DNA, the CDR3 is TGTGCCAGCAGTGGGCTGGACAGGGAGATCGGTGAGCAGTTCTTC.

The chain employs TRBV5-6 and TRBJ1-2; 8 bases fit TRBD1. The CDR3 runs 16 residues. Looked up from germline, CDR1 is SGHDT and CDR2 is YYEEEE. The V segment lost 1 base and the J segment 5 bases; nucleotides outside the gene matches: 10. The CDR3 DNA reads as TGTGCCAGCAGCTTGTACGATCGGGACAGGACGTATGGCTACACCTTC. Translated, it gives CASSLYDRDRTYGYTF.

V is TRBV5-6 and J is TRBJ2-1; 12 bases fit TRBD2. Unmatched junction bases numbered 4, after V lost 4 bases and J lost 2 bases. This CDR3 has 16 residues. Germline values: CDR1 SGHDT, CDR2 YYEEEE. The CDR3 region is CASSVGLAGPYNEQFF. The CDR3 DNA reads TGTGCCAGCAGCGTAGGACTAGCGGGGCCCTACAATGAGCAGTTCTTC.

The chain carries TRBV6-4 and TRBJ1-1; D uncertain. V lost 5 bases, J lost 1 base, and 8 bases lay in between. Germline V gene lookup returns CDR1 MRHNA and CDR2 SNTAGT. CDR3 length: 13 residues. The CDR3 DNA is TGTGCCAGCAGTAGAGAGGAGAACACTGAAGCTTTCTTT. Residues: CASSREENTEAFF.

The J gene is TRBJ2-5, the V gene TRBV29-1; 8 positions match TRBD2. The V gene end was trimmed by 6 bases and the J gene end by 5 bases; junction bases not matched to a gene: 8. The CDR3 is made up of 13 amino acids. The germline V gene encodes CDR1 SQVTM and CDR2 ANQGSEA. The chain's CDR3 is CSVPGRAIETQYF. The DNA of the CDR3 is TGCAGCGTACCCGGGAGGGCCATTGAGACCCAGTACTTC.

This sequence joins TRBV19 and TRBJ1-5, with D possibly matching TRBD1 (5 bases). Germline values: CDR1 LNHDA, CDR2 SQIVND (reference sequence). The CDR3 length is 17 residues. Between the trimmed V and J ends, which lost 4 bases and 5 bases, there was a span of 21 bases. The CDR3 region is CASSTAPPRTGDQPQHF. Written as DNA, the CDR3 is TGTGCCAGTAGTACCGCCCCACCCCGGACGGGGGATCAGCCCCAGCATTTT.

The chain is built from TRBV29-1 and TRBJ1-3; 10 nucleotides align to TRBD1. This CDR3 contains 14 residues. Germline CDR1 and CDR2: SQVTM and ANQGSEA. The trim removed 5 bases at V and 0 bases at J, leaving 1 base unmatched. In DNA form, the CDR3 reads TGCAGCGTTCGGACAGGGGGCTCTGGAAACACCATATATTTT. This sequence encodes CSVRTGGSGNTIYF.

The V and J genes are TRBV5-6 and TRBJ2-6; D not resolved. V lost 4 bases to trimming and J lost 3 bases, with 8 bases between them. Germline assignment: CDR1 SGHDT and CDR2 YYEEEE. The CDR3 contains 14 residues. CDR3: CASSQSGGANVLTF. CDR3 coding DNA: TGTGCCAGCAGCCAATCGGGTGGGGCCAACGTCCTGACTTTC.

The V gene is TRBV28, the J gene TRBJ2-2; 7 bases agree with TRBD1. The CDR3 has 15 residues. The J segment lost 6 bases and the V segment lost 6 bases, leaving 10 bases of the junction unmatched. Germline values: CDR1 MDHEN, CDR2 SYDVKM. Here the CDR3 reads CASSRDRAWAGELFF. The CDR3, as DNA: TGTGCCAGCAGCCGCGACAGGGCCTGGGCCGGGGAGCTGTTTTTT.

V gene TRBV14 combines with J gene TRBJ2-1; 7 nucleotides match TRBD2. CDR1 and CDR2 (germline): SGHDN, FVKESK. V trimming: 0 bases; J trimming: 4 bases; junction bases outside the gene matches: 9. The CDR3 runs 17 residues. Written as DNA, the CDR3 is TGTGCCAGCAGCCAAGATGTTCGGGCGGGAGCATACAATGAGCAGTTCTTC. It codes for CASSQDVRAGAYNEQFF.

The chain carries TRBV6-6 and TRBJ2-5; D may be TRBD2 (5 bases). The length of the CDR3 is 13 residues. Trimming shortened V by 8 bases and J by 1 base, and 11 bases separated the two germline ends. Germline V gene sequence: CDR1 MNHNY, CDR2 SVGAGI (reference sequence). For the CDR3, the DNA is TGTGCCAGCGGGCGGGTTCGCCAAGAGACCCAGTACTTC. Translated, it gives CASGRVRQETQYF.

About this clone: Other DNA sequences within the sample encode an identical CDR3. V usage is TRBV5-1 and J usage is TRBJ2-3, with a tentative D call TRBD2 (5 bases). Germline CDR1 SGHRS, CDR2 YFSETQ. There are 12 residues in the CDR3. V was trimmed by 4 bases and J by 2 bases, leaving 5 bases between them. The CDR3 DNA sequence: TGCGCCAGCAGCCGGGACACAGATACGCAGTATTTT. This codes for CASSRDTDTQYF.